This TCR beta chain appears in the sequencing data of a study of regulatory T cells in long-lasting Graves disease. Relying on iRepertoire HTBI primers and Arm-PCR of CDR3 regions, the team built TCR beta libraries. TCRdb redid the calling of the multiplex PCR reads with MiXCR, one entry per CDR3 protein. The sample carries over 350,000 distinct CDR3 sequences, around 16% recorded once. Time point denoted: newly diagnosed GD, antithyroid drugs for less than 3 months. The TCR library was made from RNA extracted from PBMCs. This clonotype was observed many times. The sample also formed part of further work on T cells in Graves' hyperthyroidism and ophthalmopathy. Per that study: The diagnoses drew upon clinical symptoms, serum thyroxine and TRAb, thyroid ultrasound and orbital computed tomography.

The source of this sequence is a woman aged 35 to 49 with Graves disease. This specimen consisted of peripheral blood mononuclear cells (PBMCs), obtained at new diagnosis, from a patient treated with antithyroid drugs.

CDR3 coding DNA: TGCAGTGCCTTACAGGTTCAAGAGACCCAGTACTTC. Translation gives CSALQVQETQYF. This rearrangement joins TRBV20-1 to TRBJ2-5, with D tentatively TRBD1 (5 bases). Germline V gene lookup returns CDR1 DFQATT and CDR2 SNEGSKA (reference sequence). There are 12 residues in the CDR3. V lost 6 bases and J lost 2, with 10 bases in between.